The sequence of this T cell receptor beta chain was determined in a study of OX40 agonist ivuxolimab in advanced cancers. Looking at the study overall: Ivuxolimab was a fully human IgG2 agonistic monoclonal antibody targeting the costimulatory receptor OX40 (CD134). Of the approximately 54 dose-escalation patients, hepatocellular carcinoma was present in 19, melanoma in around 15, renal cell carcinoma in 9 and head and neck cancer in 9. Peripheral TCRbeta sequencing was intended to test whether TCR sequence diversity was altered and clonal T-cell expansion was caused by ivuxolimab. Partial responses occurred in three dose-escalation patients: two with cutaneous melanoma and one with hepatocellular carcinoma. Patients were allowed to have had prior anti-PD-1, anti-PD-L1 or anti-CTLA-4 therapy, and roughly two fifths of the dose-escalation patients had been treated with checkpoint inhibitors. Intravenous ivuxolimab was administered to patients every 2 weeks at six dose levels: 0.01, 0.1, 0.3, 1.5, 3 and 10 mg/kg. The paper reports the monotherapy dose-escalation portion (N of about 47 patients) of the phase I ivuxolimab trial. In the dose-escalation cohort, about four fifths of patients were male, and the mean age was around 60 years with a range of roughly 20 to 80. Study-level results and caveats: In the 0.1-3.0 mg/kg groups, partial responders had among the lowest normalized peripheral clonal expansion, particularly in CD8+ T cells. Antigen specificity was not determined for the clonally expanded peripheral T cells. After ivuxolimab, CD8+ T cells had more expanded clones than CD4+ T cells on average. Low levels of normalized T-cell clonal expansion were also seen in some patients who did not respond. At doses of 0.1 to 3.0 mg/kg, clonal expansion of both CD4+ and CD8+ T cells in blood was seen between baseline and week 6.

Taken from the germline V gene (reference sequence), the CDR1 and CDR2 loops are GTSNPN and SVGIG. The CDR3 numbers 13 residues from cysteine through phenylalanine. Here the CDR3 DNA is all that survives: 39 bases in frame from base 1. V is clipped by 3 bases and J by 0 bases, and the sequence between their germline boundaries is 6 bases long. Regarding this clone: The target of this receptor is not known. Base qualities are missing; no much larger clone stands one base away. Other DNA variants within this sample encode the same CDR3.

The trial excluded patients who had a history of autoimmune disease or who were on systemic immunosuppression. Peripheral blood for TCR sequencing was collected from all dose cohorts at baseline, on cycle 4 day 1, and on cycle 7 day 1. The samples were drawn from a first-in-human, open-label, multicenter phase I dose-escalation trial of ivuxolimab. Adults with locally advanced or metastatic head and neck squamous cell, hepatocellular, melanoma or renal cell carcinoma were enrolled in the trial. Before TCR sequencing, CD4+ T cells and CD8+ T cells from peripheral blood were sorted into separate populations. For sequencing of the TCRbeta CDR3 region, genomic DNA was extracted from the sorted cells. The immunoSEQ Assay was used to sequence the TCRbeta CDR3 regions. TCRdb provides this immuneACCESS table in a form limited to in-frame rearrangements. Some clones are lacking; in checked studies, under half of them reflect an unresolved V gene, and why the rest are absent is not known. The sample table lists 91,000 or so clones, 70% to 90% of them with a count of one. The biggest ten clones account for roughly 2.1% of the sample.

This clonotype was sampled from an adult with an advanced solid tumor such as melanoma, head and neck, liver or kidney cancer. The chain is made from TRBV30 and TRBJ1-3; there is no confident call for the D gene. The specimen comprised CD4+ or CD8+ T cells sorted from blood, sampled in a trial of the OX40 agonist ivuxolimab. This receptor has the CDR3 CAWSVSSGNTIYF. The sequenced DNA is TGTGCCTGGAGCGTGAGCTCTGGAAACACCATATATTTT.